A single sample is the source of the 24 T cell receptor beta chains below, sequenced in a study of shared clonotypes between healthy human individuals. Assay used: immunoSEQ multiplex PCR; TCRdb lists only in-frame clones, some missing. Altogether some 2,500,000 clones are present, about nine tenths being singletons, with the ten largest covering around 0.38%. Sequencing was performed on naive CD4+ T cells from PBMCs. Subset of the sample: CD45RA+ positively selected. The receptors derive from a young man in good health. Some clones in this sample may be carry-over from other donors' samples.

The chain uses TRBV10-3 and TRBJ1-1; D is unclear. Germline-derived CDR1 and CDR2 are ENHRY and SYGVKD. This CDR3 region has 13 residues. Deletions cut 0 bases from V and 8 bases from J, with 10 bases between. The CDR3: CAISESVRREAFF. DNA of the CDR3: TGTGCCATCAGTGAGTCGGTACGAAGGGAAGCTTTCTTT.

The chain has TRBV6-5 and TRBJ2-3; D remains ambiguous. The V gene's germline CDR1 is MNHEY and CDR2 SVGAGI. This CDR3 has 13 amino acids. V was shortened by 6 bases and J by 6 bases, with 13 bases between the two germline ends. Here the CDR3 reads CASRPLAGDTQYF. In DNA, the CDR3 is TGTGCCAGCAGGCCCTTGGCCGGGGATACGCAGTATTTT.

The chain is built from TRBV28 and TRBJ2-7; 7 bases match TRBD1. The CDR3 spans 17 residues. V trimming: 5 bases; J trimming: 4 bases; junction bases outside the gene matches: 17. Germline CDR1 is MDHEN and CDR2 is SYDVKM. The CDR3 here is CASSPYFQDRWGYEQYF. CDR3 in DNA: TGTGCCAGCAGTCCCTACTTTCAGGACAGGTGGGGATACGAGCAGTACTTC.

The CDR3 DNA sequence: TGCGCCAGCAGCCAAGATTCCCGGACAGTCTATGGCTACACCTTC. Amino acids: CASSQDSRTVYGYTF. This sequence joins TRBV4-1 and TRBJ1-2; TRBD1 might be the D (6 bases). Germline V CDR1 and CDR2: MGHRA, YSYEKL. V was cut by 0 bases and J by 4 bases, with 12 bases left in between. The CDR3 runs 15 residues.

J is TRBJ2-3 and V is TRBV6-1; TRBD2 matches at 7 bases. Germline assignment: CDR1 MNHNS and CDR2 SASEGT. The CDR3 totals 13 residues. V lost 1 base, J lost 6 bases, and 1 base stayed unmatched. For the CDR3, the DNA is TGTGCCAGCAGTGAAGGCGGGGGTGATACGCAGTATTTT. Protein: CASSEGGGDTQYF.

The chain has TRBV7-2 and TRBJ2-5; D may be TRBD1 or TRBD2 (6 bases each). V was cut by 5 bases and J by 1 base, with 23 bases left in between. Looked up from germline, CDR1 is SGHTA and CDR2 is FQGNSA. CDR3 length: 18 amino acids. CDR3 region: CASSLRGKLARRQETQYF. In nucleotides, the CDR3 is TGTGCCAGCAGCCTTAGGGGGAAGCTAGCGAGACGCCAAGAGACCCAGTACTTC.

The rearrangement joins TRBV14 to TRBJ2-7, with 9 positions matching TRBD1. Trimming cost V 3 bases and J 5 bases; bases outside gene matches: 14. Germline values: CDR1 SGHDN, CDR2 FVKESK. This CDR3 is built from 17 residues. The CDR3 reads CASSQGTGGSVWDEQYF. In DNA, the CDR3 is TGTGCCAGCAGCCAGGGTACAGGGGGCTCGGTTTGGGACGAGCAGTACTTC.

The chain couples TRBV30 to TRBJ2-7, with D hard to call. Germline V CDR1 and CDR2: GTSNPN, SVGIG (reference sequence). Trimming shortened V by 2 bases and J by 3 bases, and 8 bases separated the two germline ends. The CDR3 runs to 12 residues. CDR3 nucleotides: TGTGCCTGGAGTCTTCTAGGCTACGAGCAGTACTTC. Protein: CAWSLLGYEQYF.

The V call is TRBV5-4, the J call TRBJ2-1, with TRBD1 matching over 9 bases. The V gene's germline CDR1 is SGHNT and CDR2 YYREEE (reference sequence). V lost 4 bases to trimming and J lost 7 bases; unmatched junction nucleotides: 6. The CDR3 covers 14 residues. For the CDR3, the DNA is TGTGCCAGCAGCACCCGGGACAGGGATAATGAGCAGTTCTTC. Protein sequence: CASSTRDRDNEQFF.

The rearrangement links TRBV7-9 to TRBJ2-1; possibly TRBD1 or TRBD2 for D (6 bases each). The CDR3 spans 15 residues. CDR1 and CDR2 (germline): SEHNR, FQNEAQ (reference sequence). Trimming removed 4 bases at V and 2 bases at J, with 12 bases between. CDR3 region: CASSWRDKAYNEQFF. In DNA form, the CDR3 reads TGTGCCAGCAGCTGGCGGGACAAAGCCTACAATGAGCAGTTCTTC.

The rearrangement uses TRBV2 and TRBJ2-7; D perhaps matches TRBD1 (6 bases). Germline CDR1 and CDR2: SNHLY and FYNNEI. The V end lost 7 bases, the J end lost 2 bases, and 9 bases lay between the germline ends. This CDR3 is 12 amino acids long. CDR3 in amino acids: CASKDSPYEQYF. In DNA, the CDR3 is TGTGCCAGCAAGGACAGCCCCTACGAGCAGTACTTC.

The rearrangement links TRBV21-1 to TRBJ2-5; TRBD1, as called in the table, went unchecked against the DNA. TRBV21-1 is described as a pseudogene. The CDR3 totals 17 residues. The CDR3 spells CASSSRPPQGTQETQYF. CDR3 sequence (DNA): TGTGCCAGCAGCTCCCGGCCCCCACAGGGGACCCAAGAGACCCAGTACTTC.

The rearrangement links TRBV15 to TRBJ2-7; TRBD1 matches 7 bases. This CDR3 region has 16 residues. With 1 base clipped from V and 3 bases from J, the junction kept 9 bases outside the gene matches. The germline gives CDR1 LNHNV, CDR2 YYDKDF (reference sequence). The CDR3 DNA is TGTGCCACCAGCAGAGGCCCAGGACAGGCTAACTACGAGCAGTACTTC. This codes for CATSRGPGQANYEQYF.

V is TRBV6-6 and J is TRBJ1-5; D gene uncertain. Germline V gene data show CDR1 as MNHNY and CDR2 as SVGAGI (reference sequence). V was cut by 6 bases and J by 5 bases, with 8 bases left in between. CDR3 length: 12 amino acids. This CDR3 reads CASRTSDQPQHF. The CDR3 DNA reads TGTGCCAGCAGAACCTCAGATCAGCCCCAGCATTTT.

V is TRBV2 and J is TRBJ1-1; 7 positions agree with TRBD1. Looked up from germline, CDR1 is SNHLY and CDR2 is FYNNEI. V dropped 6 bases and J dropped 3; count of bases not matched to a gene: 10. The CDR3 consists of 15 residues. In nucleotides, the CDR3 is TGTGCCAGCAGCCGAATACAGGGGACCTACACTGAAGCTTTCTTT. Translation gives CASSRIQGTYTEAFF.

The chain combines TRBV6-1 with TRBJ1-1; D gene unclear. Germline V gives CDR1 MNHNS, CDR2 SASEGT. The ends were cut back, 3 bases at V and 2 bases at J, with 10 bases in the middle. This CDR3 is 14 amino acids long. Here the CDR3 DNA reads TGTGCCAGCAGTGAGACACGGCCCAACACTGAAGCTTTCTTT. Encoded protein: CASSETRPNTEAFF.

V and J are TRBV18 and TRBJ1-5; perhaps TRBD1 as D (6 bases). The germline gives CDR1 KGHSH, CDR2 LQKENI. Between the trimmed V and J ends, which lost 2 bases and 3 bases, there was a span of 8 bases. The CDR3 spans 14 residues. CDR3 sequence (DNA): TGTGCCAGCTCACCAGGGGGCGTCAATCAGCCCCAGCATTTT. Translated: CASSPGGVNQPQHF.

This chain connects TRBV2 to TRBJ2-7; D possibly corresponds to TRBD1 (6 bases). CDR1 and CDR2 (germline): SNHLY, FYNNEI. CDR3 length: 12 amino acids. V lost 8 bases and J 2 bases, leaving 10 bases between the germline ends. CDR3: CASSGTPYEQYF. DNA of the CDR3: TGTGCCAGCTCGGGGACACCCTACGAGCAGTACTTC.

The chain has TRBV30 and TRBJ1-2; D unclear. The CDR3 spans 12 residues. Germline CDR1 and CDR2: GTSNPN and SVGIG (reference sequence). Deletions cut 2 bases from V and 5 bases from J, with 9 bases between. CDR3 protein: CAWSPFSYGYTF. The CDR3 DNA is TGTGCCTGGAGTCCTTTTTCATATGGCTACACCTTC.

V and J are TRBV6-5 and TRBJ1-5, with D maybe TRBD1 (6 bases). CDR1 is MNHEY and CDR2 is SVGAGI in the germline V gene. This CDR3 has 13 residues. Deletions cut 6 bases from V and 4 bases from J, with 10 bases between. CDR3 residues: CASSRGPNQPQHF. The CDR3 DNA sequence: TGTGCCAGCAGCAGGGGACCTAATCAGCCCCAGCATTTT.

The chain links TRBV27 to TRBJ2-7; tentatively, D is TRBD2 (6 bases). CDR1 MNHEY and CDR2 SMNVEV come from the germline V gene (reference sequence). The CDR3 has 13 amino acids. V was cut by 3 bases and J by 5 bases, with 11 bases left in between. The CDR3 region is CASSFQGGDEQYF. The CDR3 DNA is TGTGCCAGCAGTTTCCAGGGCGGGGACGAGCAGTACTTC.

This clone appeared a single time. Other DNA sequences from this sample encode an identical CDR3 as well. The genes are TRBV6-1 and TRBJ1-2, with D possibly TRBD1 on 5 matching bases. CDR3 size: 12 residues. Germline loops: CDR1 MNHNS, CDR2 SASEGT. V was shortened by 2 bases and J by 7 bases, with 8 bases between the two germline ends. The DNA for the CDR3 is TGTGCCAGCAGTGAATCGGGGGGTGGCTACACCTTC. This sequence encodes CASSESGGGYTF.

This clone was observed a few times. The chain combines TRBV29-1 with TRBJ1-1; no firm D call. V was trimmed by 3 bases and J by 4 bases, leaving 15 bases between them. The CDR3 has 14 residues. Germline CDR1 and CDR2: SQVTM and ANQGSEA. The CDR3, as DNA: TGCAGCGTTGATAGTGCATCCCGGGGCACTGAAGCTTTCTTT. It encodes CSVDSASRGTEAFF.

This chain links TRBV5-4 with TRBJ1-2, with D unclear. The germline V and J ends were trimmed by 3 bases and 4 bases, with 13 bases remaining between them. The CDR3 loop spans 14 amino acids. Germline loops: CDR1 SGHNT, CDR2 YYREEE (reference sequence). In DNA, the CDR3 is TGTGCCAGCAGCTCTCTGGCAGGTGGCTATGGCTACACCTTC. It is translated as CASSSLAGGYGYTF.